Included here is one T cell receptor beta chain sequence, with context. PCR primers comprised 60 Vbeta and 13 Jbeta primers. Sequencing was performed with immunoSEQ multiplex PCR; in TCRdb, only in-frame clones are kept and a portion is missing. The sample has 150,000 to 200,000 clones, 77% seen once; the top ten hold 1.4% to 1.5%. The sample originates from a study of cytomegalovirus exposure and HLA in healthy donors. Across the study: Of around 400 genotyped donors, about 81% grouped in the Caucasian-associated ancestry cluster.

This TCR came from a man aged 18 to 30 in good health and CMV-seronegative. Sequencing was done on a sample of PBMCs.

The CDR3 spells CASSLAPGSETQYF. The CDR3 region has the DNA TGCGCCAGCAGCTTGGCCCCGGGGTCAGAGACCCAGTACTTC. The chain employs TRBV5-1 and TRBJ2-5; a possible D gene is TRBD2 (5 bases). Trimming stripped 0 bases from V and 4 bases from J, with 10 bases between. Germline CDR1 and CDR2: SGHRS and YFSETQ. CDR3 size: 14 residues.